A selection of T cell receptor beta chains follows, all from one sample in a study of OX40 agonist ivuxolimab in advanced cancers. Only in-frame clones appear in the TCRdb table, and some are missing; sequencing was by immunoSEQ multiplex PCR. The table has some 140,000 clones, just over 90% seen once. The material was CD4+ or CD8+ T cells sorted from blood, obtained in a trial of the OX40 agonist ivuxolimab. These receptors were taken from an adult with an advanced solid tumor such as melanoma, head and neck, liver or kidney cancer. Each CDR3 is given with its conserved first and last residue. The order of the fields is CDR3 DNA, CDR3 protein, J gene, D gene, V gene, clone size. A D gene is named only where the DNA matches it firmly. Rows may omit the clone size; those that give it use once, few, many or a size class.

cdr3_nt: TGTGCCAGCAGCGTAGCGGGGGGTACCGGGGAGCTGTTTTTT
cdr3_aa: CASSVAGGTGELFF
j_call: TRBJ2-2
d_call: TRBD2
v_call: TRBV9
clone_size: .

cdr3_nt: TGTGCCAGCAGCCATCAGAGGGAGGCGAGCGGGAGTAGGTATGAGCAGTTCTTC
cdr3_aa: CASSHQREASGSRYEQFF
j_call: TRBJ2-1
d_call: TRBD2
v_call: TRBV7-3
clone_size: .

cdr3_nt: TGTGCCAGCAGTTTGGGGCGGAAAAATCAGCCCCAGCATTTT
cdr3_aa: CASSLGRKNQPQHF
j_call: TRBJ1-5
d_call: .
v_call: TRBV6-5
clone_size: .

cdr3_nt: TGTGCCAGCACCCCAGGACCCTGGGATGGCTACACCTTC
cdr3_aa: CASTPGPWDGYTF
j_call: TRBJ1-2
d_call: .
v_call: TRBV5-8
clone_size: .

cdr3_nt: TGTGCCTGGAGTGTCGGGATCGCTAACTATGGCTACACCTTC
cdr3_aa: CAWSVGIANYGYTF
j_call: TRBJ1-2
d_call: .
v_call: TRBV30
clone_size: .

cdr3_nt: TGTGCCAGCAGCTTGGAGACAGATGAGCAGTTCTTC
cdr3_aa: CASSLETDEQFF
j_call: TRBJ2-1
d_call: .
v_call: TRBV5-4
clone_size: .

cdr3_nt: TGTGCCAGCAGCTTTCCGGGGGCAAACACTGAAGCTTTCTTT
cdr3_aa: CASSFPGANTEAFF
j_call: TRBJ1-1
d_call: .
v_call: TRBV7-2
clone_size: .

cdr3_nt: TGTGCCAGCAGCCTCCACCTTGGGGCAGACACTGAAGCTTTCTTT
cdr3_aa: CASSLHLGADTEAFF
j_call: TRBJ1-1
d_call: .
v_call: TRBV9
clone_size: .

cdr3_nt: TGTGCCAGCAGTTCGACAGGGCTCAAGCGCTATGGCTACACCTTC
cdr3_aa: CASSSTGLKRYGYTF
j_call: TRBJ1-2
d_call: TRBD1
v_call: TRBV28
clone_size: .

cdr3_nt: TGTGCCAGCAGCCCCCGGGTAATGAACACCGGGGAGCTGTTTTTT
cdr3_aa: CASSPRVMNTGELFF
j_call: TRBJ2-2
d_call: .
v_call: TRBV13
clone_size: once

cdr3_nt: TGTGCCAGCAGCTCCCAGGCCTGGACAGGGCGACCCTACGAGCAGTACTTC
cdr3_aa: CASSSQAWTGRPYEQYF
j_call: TRBJ2-7
d_call: TRBD1
v_call: TRBV11-2
clone_size: .

cdr3_nt: TGTGCCAGCAGTTTCGCCAGGGGAGGGTACGAGCAGTACTTC
cdr3_aa: CASSFARGGYEQYF
j_call: TRBJ2-7
d_call: .
v_call: TRBV5-5
clone_size: .

cdr3_nt: TGTGCCAGCAGTCTACGAGAATCGGGACTAGCGGGAGGTTCGGACAATGAGCAGTTCTTC
cdr3_aa: CASSLRESGLAGGSDNEQFF
j_call: TRBJ2-1
d_call: TRBD2
v_call: TRBV27
clone_size: .

cdr3_nt: TGTGCCAGCACCGATAGCAATCAGCCCCAGCATTTT
cdr3_aa: CASTDSNQPQHF
j_call: TRBJ1-5
d_call: .
v_call: TRBV28
clone_size: .

cdr3_nt: TGTGCCAGCAGTCGGGGGGACACCGGGGAGCTGTTTTTT
cdr3_aa: CASSRGDTGELFF
j_call: TRBJ2-2
d_call: TRBD2
v_call: TRBV28
clone_size: .

cdr3_nt: TGTGCCAGCAGCCAAGAGGGGAGAGGAGAAGCTTTCTTT
cdr3_aa: CASSQEGRGEAFF
j_call: TRBJ1-1
d_call: .
v_call: TRBV4-2
clone_size: .

cdr3_nt: TGTGCCAGCAGCCGGATGGGACAAGTCTACGAGCAGTACTTC
cdr3_aa: CASSRMGQVYEQYF
j_call: TRBJ2-7
d_call: .
v_call: TRBV28
clone_size: .

cdr3_nt: TGTGCCAGCAGCTTGAGAACAGGGCCTGGTGAAAAACTGTTTTTT
cdr3_aa: CASSLRTGPGEKLFF
j_call: TRBJ1-4
d_call: .
v_call: TRBV5-4
clone_size: .